The sample holds one count of the clone carrying this T cell receptor (beta chain). Trimming stripped 0 bases from V and 1 base from J, with 6 bases between. Germline V gives CDR1 SSHAT, CDR2 FNYEAQ (reference sequence). The CDR3 length is 14 residues. These data belong to a study of blood T cell repertoires in COVID-19. Study-wide context: The analysed material was cDNA or gDNA that came from T cells, B-cell-depleted T cells, or PBMCs.

Seattle researchers signed up patients amid active infection and tracked them longitudinally. In the authors' methods: Reference gene primers were amplified, and this amplification served to estimate nucleated cell counts. Assay: immunoSEQ multiplex PCR; the TCRdb copy retains only in-frame clones and omits some. That table is the source of V, J and clone size, and D and trimming were worked out from the DNA. Counted here are more than 85,000 clones, roughly 92% occurring once; the ten biggest clones make up around 2%. The sequencing input was peripheral blood. This sequence originates from a woman aged 45-60 years with COVID-19, enrolled during active disease. The chain joins TRBV7-7 to TRBJ2-5; possible D gene TRBD2, 5 bases. The CDR3 reads CASSLAGSQETQYF. In nucleotides, the CDR3 is TGTGCCAGCAGCTTAGCTGGGAGCCAAGAGACCCAGTACTTC.